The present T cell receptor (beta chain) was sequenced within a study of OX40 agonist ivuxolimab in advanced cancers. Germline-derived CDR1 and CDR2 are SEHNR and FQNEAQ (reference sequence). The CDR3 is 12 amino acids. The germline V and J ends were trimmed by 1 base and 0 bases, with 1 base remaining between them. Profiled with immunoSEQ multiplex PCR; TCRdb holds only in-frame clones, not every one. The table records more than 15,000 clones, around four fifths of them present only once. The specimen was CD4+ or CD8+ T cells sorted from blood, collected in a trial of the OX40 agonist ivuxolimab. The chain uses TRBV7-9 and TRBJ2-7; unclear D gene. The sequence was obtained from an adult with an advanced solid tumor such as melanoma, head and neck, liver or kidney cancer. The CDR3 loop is CASSLGSYEQYF. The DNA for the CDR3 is TGTGCCAGCAGCTTAGGCTCCTACGAGCAGTACTTC.